The 29 T cell receptor beta chains below come from one sample, sequenced in a study of T-cell reconstitution after alpha-beta-depleted transplantation in children. The TCRbeta library incorporated unique molecular identifiers. TCRdb processed the PCR reads anew with MiXCR; each CDR3 protein has one entry. Here the sample spans around 700,000 distinct CDR3 sequences, less than 15% being singletons. Sequenced here: PBMCs, sampled before TCRalphabeta/CD19-depleted stem cell transplant. These receptors all stem from a girl aged 2 to 9 with congenital amegakaryocytic thrombocytopenia, due to receive a stem cell transplant.

The genes are TRBV20-1 and TRBJ2-7, with 11 positions matching TRBD2. V shed 0 bases, J shed 0 bases, and the junction held 13 bases outside the gene matches. The CDR3 sequence is 19 residues long. Looked up from germline, CDR1 is DFQATT and CDR2 is SNEGSKA (reference sequence). In DNA form, the CDR3 reads TGCAGTGCTAGAGATCGAGCGACTAGCGGGACTGGAGGCTCCTACGAGCAGTACTTC. Translated, it gives CSARDRATSGTGGSYEQYF.

Comments on this clonotype: Possible read error: a much larger clone is one base away. J is TRBJ1-2 and V is TRBV29-1; no firm D call. Germline V gene data show CDR1 as SQVTM and CDR2 as ANQGSEA. This CDR3 region has 12 residues. The CDR3 sequence: CSVYPEGYGYAF. The CDR3 DNA reads TGCAGCGTATATCCCGAGGGCTATGGCTACGCCTTC.

In the case of this clonotype: This clone may be a read error of a much larger clone one base away. The chain carries TRBV29-1 and TRBJ1-2; 8 nucleotides line up with TRBD1. V lost 5 bases to trimming and J lost 6 bases; unmatched junction nucleotides: 17. This CDR3 spans 16 amino acids. Germline CDR1 reads SQVTM; CDR2 reads ANQGSEA. In nucleotides, the CDR3 is TGCAGCGTTCCCCTGAGCGGACAGGGCGAGGGTGATGGCTACACCTTC. Residues: CSVPLSGQGEGDGYTF.

This clonotype was seen many times. CDR3 in amino acids: CASSLEASGNTDTQYF. CDR3 coding DNA: TGTGCCAGCAGCTTAGAGGCTAGCGGGAACACAGATACGCAGTATTTT. The chain joins TRBV11-2 to TRBJ2-3; 9 bases align to TRBD2. This CDR3 contains 16 residues. With 0 bases clipped from V and 2 bases from J, the junction kept 3 bases outside the gene matches. From germline, CDR1 is SGHAT and CDR2 FQNNGV.

This clonotype has a handful of counts. The chain has TRBV7-9 and TRBJ1-6, with a tentative D call TRBD1 (6 bases). Trimming shortened V by 5 bases and J by 7 bases, and 15 bases separated the two germline ends. Germline CDR1 is SEHNR and CDR2 is FQNEAQ (reference sequence). This CDR3 has 15 residues. CDR3 residues: CASSPEGGRNSPLHF. The DNA of the CDR3 is TGTGCCAGCAGCCCCGAAGGGGGGAGGAATTCACCCCTCCACTTT.

This clonotype was counted ten times or more. The chain carries TRBV12-3 or TRBV12-4 and TRBJ2-3; D gene unclear. There are 13 residues in the CDR3. V was shortened by 7 bases and J by 0 bases, with 8 bases between the two germline ends. The CDR3, as DNA: TGTGCCAGCATTCTGGTTAGCACAGATACGCAGTATTTT. This translates into CASILVSTDTQYF.

This chain uses TRBV5-1 with TRBJ2-3; D remains ambiguous. Germline loops: CDR1 SGHRS, CDR2 YFSETQ. The V end lost 6 bases, the J end lost 2 bases, and 16 bases lay between the germline ends. CDR3 length: 15 residues. The CDR3 nucleotides are TGCGCCAGCACCAACGTCTGGCGGACCACAGATACGCAGTATTTT. Its protein product is CASTNVWRTTDTQYF.

There are many counts of this clonotype. This chain joins TRBV5-1 and TRBJ2-1, with 12 bases that match TRBD2. The CDR3 length is 17 residues. With 1 base clipped from V and 5 bases from J, the junction kept 7 bases outside the gene matches. The germline CDR1 and CDR2 sequences are SGHRS and YFSETQ. In DNA, the CDR3 is TGCGCCAGCAGCTTGTATCCCCGGACTAGCGGGAACAATGAGCAGTTCTTC. Its translation: CASSLYPRTSGNNEQFF.

This clonotype was seen at least ten times. The V gene is TRBV12-3 or TRBV12-4, the J gene TRBJ2-1; 11 positions agree with TRBD2. V gave up 7 bases and J gave up 6 bases; unmatched junction bases: 5. CDR3 length: 14 amino acids. DNA for the CDR3: TGTGCCAGCAACTCACTAGCGGGAGTCAATGAGCAGTTCTTC. Amino acid sequence: CASNSLAGVNEQFF.

The sample holds a few counts of this clonotype. This sequence joins TRBV5-1 and TRBJ2-5; TRBD1 aligns across 7 bases. Looked up from germline, CDR1 is SGHRS and CDR2 is YFSETQ. Losses at the gene ends were 0 bases for V and 3 bases for J; bases not matched to a gene: 5. The CDR3 is 15 amino acids. In DNA form, the CDR3 reads TGCGCCAGCAGCTTGGAGGACAGGAGGAAAGAGACCCAGTACTTC. It specifies CASSLEDRRKETQYF. Based on the CDR3 plus reference TRBV5-1 and TRBJ2-5, the full variable domain is KAGVTQTPRYLIKTRGQQVTLSCSPISGHRSVSWYQQTPGQGLQFLFEYFSETQRNKGNFPGRFSGRQFSNSRSEMNVSTLELGDSALYLCASSLEDRRKETQYFGPGTRLLVL.

Comment on this clonotype: One base away lies a much larger clone, so this may be a sequencing read error. V usage is TRBV5-1 and J usage is TRBJ2-5; no definite D call. V was shortened by 3 bases and J by 5 bases, with 14 bases between the two germline ends. The V gene's germline CDR1 is SGHRS and CDR2 YFSETQ. CDR3 length equals 14 residues. The CDR3 spells CASSSRFIFETQYF. The CDR3 coding sequence is TGCGCCAGCAGCTCCAGGTTCATATTTGAGACCCAGTACTTC. The complete variable domain, with remaining parts taken from reference TRBV5-1 and TRBJ2-5, reads KAGVTQTPRYLIKTRGQQVTLSCSPISGHRSVSWYQQTPGQGLQFLFEYFSETQRNKGNFPGRFSGRQFSNSRSEMNVSTLELGDSALYLCASSSRFIFETQYFGPGTRLLVL.

This clonotype was detected ten times or more. The chain is built from TRBV7-3 and TRBJ2-3, with 14 positions matching TRBD2. CDR3 length: 18 residues. CDR1 and CDR2 (germline): SGHTA, FQGTGA. The ends lost 1 base at V and 1 base at J; junction bases unmatched: 4. DNA for the CDR3: TGTGCCAGCAGCTTAAGACTAGCGGGAGGGGACGGCACAGATACGCAGTATTTT. Protein sequence: CASSLRLAGGDGTDTQYF.

This clonotype was seen more than once but under ten times. The chain employs TRBV7-9 and TRBJ2-2, with D hard to call. CDR1 is SEHNR, CDR2 FQNEAQ, per germline (reference sequence). Trimming removed 1 base from V and 8 bases from J, with 14 bases in between. CDR3 length equals 15 residues. CDR3 sequence reads: CASSLEISRSGELFF. DNA for the CDR3: TGTGCCAGCAGCTTAGAAATTTCAAGGTCGGGGGAGCTGTTTTTT.

The rearrangement joins TRBV28 to TRBJ2-5; perhaps TRBD1 as D (5 bases). Trimming took 4 bases from V and 9 from J, leaving 18 bases between them. This CDR3 comprises 14 residues. The germline gives CDR1 MDHEN, CDR2 SYDVKM. CDR3 sequence reads: CASSSRQPPMAQYF. The CDR3 nucleotides are TGTGCCAGCAGTTCTCGACAGCCCCCTATGGCCCAGTACTTC.

The chain is built from TRBV2 and TRBJ2-3, with TRBD1 matching over 7 bases. Germline V lookup: CDR1 SNHLY, CDR2 FYNNEI. The ends lost 6 bases at V and 2 bases at J; junction bases unmatched: 5. This CDR3 spans 14 amino acids. The CDR3 is CASRKGQSTDTQYF. CDR3 DNA sequence: TGTGCCAGCAGAAAGGGACAGTCCACAGATACGCAGTATTTT.

This clonotype has only a few counts. The chain links TRBV12-5 to TRBJ2-7; the D call may be TRBD1 or TRBD2 (5 bases each). This CDR3 contains 14 residues. V lost 5 bases to trimming and J lost 2 bases, with 13 bases between them. The germline V gene has CDR1 LGHNT and CDR2 FRNRAP. CDR3 DNA: TGTGCTAGTGGTCCCCGGGACGGAACCTACGAGCAGTACTTC. Translation: CASGPRDGTYEQYF.

This clonotype was observed many times. The chain carries TRBV12-3 or TRBV12-4 and TRBJ2-7; D perhaps matches TRBD1 (5 bases). This CDR3 region has 14 residues. V lost 8 bases, J lost 3 bases, and 17 bases lay in between. The CDR3 protein is CASADSAYHYEQYF. The CDR3, as DNA: TGTGCCAGCGCCGACAGCGCTTATCACTACGAGCAGTACTTC.

This clonotype turned up a few times. The chain has TRBV20-1 and TRBJ1-1; TRBD1 is a possible D gene (5 bases). Germline V gives CDR1 DFQATT, CDR2 SNEGSKA (reference sequence). V lost 0 bases to trimming and J lost 0 bases, with 14 bases between them. The CDR3 contains 16 residues. The CDR3 spells CSARDTWDPMNTEAFF. For the CDR3, the DNA is TGCAGTGCTAGAGATACCTGGGACCCCATGAACACTGAAGCTTTCTTT.

The sample holds many counts of this clonotype. The chain is built from TRBV7-6 and TRBJ2-3; no definite D call. V lost 5 bases and J lost 7, with 10 bases in between. From germline, CDR1 is SGHVS and CDR2 FNYEAQ. The CDR3 runs to 12 residues. For the CDR3, the DNA is TGTGCCAGCAGCCCTCACCGGAATACGCAGTATTTT. It codes for CASSPHRNTQYF.

This chain links TRBV5-1 with TRBJ2-1; possibly TRBD2 for D (6 bases). V was clipped by 8 bases and J by 9 bases, with 24 bases between them. The CDR3 extends over 15 amino acids. Germline V gives CDR1 SGHRS, CDR2 YFSETQ. Here the CDR3 DNA reads TGCGCCAGTGGGGGTCGGGACTCCTTGTTGGGTGAGCAGTTCTTC. This gives the protein CASGGRDSLLGEQFF.

The chain combines TRBV20-1 with TRBJ2-7; unclear D gene. Trimming cost V 4 bases and J 6 bases, with 28 bases left between them. The length of the CDR3 is 17 residues. CDR1 is DFQATT and CDR2 is SNEGSKA in the germline V gene (reference sequence). CDR3 sequence (DNA): TGCAGTGCTACAGTTCGTCCCCGGGTCCGGATTAAAGGCGAGCAGTACTTC. Translated, it gives CSATVRPRVRIKGEQYF.

The gene calls are TRBV27 and TRBJ2-7, with D uncertain. Germline V CDR1 and CDR2: MNHEY, SMNVEV (reference sequence). This CDR3 spans 9 amino acids. V dropped 2 bases and J dropped 9 bases, with 2 bases sitting between them. CDR3 sequence reads: CASSLRQYF. In DNA, the CDR3 is TGTGCCAGCAGTTTAAGGCAGTACTTC.

This clonotype was recorded a few times. This chain uses TRBV7-8 with TRBJ2-5; D possibly corresponds to TRBD2 (5 bases). Per the germline V gene, CDR1 is SGHVS and CDR2 is FQNEAQ. Trimming removed 3 bases at V and 4 bases at J, with 9 bases between. The CDR3 sequence is 13 residues long. CDR3 in amino acids: CASSLRLAETQYF. Here the CDR3 DNA reads TGTGCCAGCAGCTTGAGGCTAGCAGAGACCCAGTACTTC.

This clonotype has at least ten counts. The chain has TRBV5-1 and TRBJ2-1; 8 nucleotides align to TRBD2. The CDR3 sequence is 13 residues long. Germline CDR1 reads SGHRS; CDR2 reads YFSETQ. V lost 2 bases, J lost 9 bases, and 4 bases stayed unmatched. CDR3 protein: CASSLELAGEQFF. CDR3 bases: TGCGCCAGCAGCTTAGAGCTAGCGGGTGAGCAGTTCTTC.

CDR3 nucleotide sequence: TGTGCCAGCAGTAAATCAGGGGTTATGGAGACCCAGTACTTC. Its translation: CASSKSGVMETQYF. The V and J genes are TRBV27 and TRBJ2-5, with D possibly TRBD1 on 6 matching bases. There are 14 residues in the CDR3. Germline-derived CDR1 and CDR2 are MNHEY and SMNVEV (reference sequence). The ends were cut back, 5 bases at V and 5 bases at J, with 15 bases in the middle.

This chain joins TRBV5-6 and TRBJ2-5, with D perhaps matching TRBD1 (5 bases). The V end was cut by 2 bases, the J end by 2 bases, with 13 bases between. Per the germline V gene, CDR1 is SGHDT and CDR2 is YYEEEE. The CDR3 length is 15 residues. CDR3 coding DNA: TGTGCCAGCAGCTTTGTCCAGGGTTTGCAAGAGACCCAGTACTTC. It encodes CASSFVQGLQETQYF.

This clonotype appeared many times. J is TRBJ2-1 and V is TRBV20-1, with 13 positions matching TRBD2. The CDR3 runs 17 residues. J was trimmed by 6 bases and V by 4 bases; bases with no gene match: 12. Germline CDR1 and CDR2: DFQATT and SNEGSKA (reference sequence). The DNA for the CDR3 is TGCAGTGCTAAAGACGAACGGACTAGCGGGAGACCCAATGAGCAGTTCTTC. Protein sequence: CSAKDERTSGRPNEQFF.

The chain joins TRBV18 to TRBJ2-1, with D unclear. Germline V gives CDR1 KGHSH, CDR2 LQKENI. Trimming removed 2 bases at V and 4 bases at J, with 15 bases between. The CDR3 loop spans 16 amino acids. The CDR3 region is CASSPSTKPPYNEQFF. CDR3 DNA: TGTGCCAGCTCACCATCAACAAAGCCGCCGTACAATGAGCAGTTCTTC.

The V gene is TRBV5-1, the J gene TRBJ2-7, with TRBD2 matching 7 bases. The germline V gene has CDR1 SGHRS and CDR2 YFSETQ. CDR3 length equals 12 residues. With V trimmed by 6 bases and J by 5 bases, 5 bases remained unmatched. CDR3 coding DNA: TGCGCCAGCATGGCGGGAGTAAACGAGCAGTACTTC. Its translation is CASMAGVNEQYF.